Below, 11 T cell receptor beta chains from the same sample are listed, as sequenced in a study of T cell responses to AZD1222 COVID-19 vaccine. Sequenced by immunoSEQ multiplex PCR; TCRdb stores in-frame clones only, minus some. Counted here are some 140,000 clones, roughly nine tenths occurring once; the ten biggest clones make up about 5.1%. Here the sequenced sample was peripheral blood, taken on day 0 of MenACWY control vaccination. These receptors all come from an adult in good health.

The chain couples TRBV18 to TRBJ1-2, with D perhaps TRBD1 (6 bases). The germline V gene encodes CDR1 KGHSH and CDR2 LQKENI. The CDR3 spans 16 residues. The V end lost 3 bases, the J end lost 1 base, and 15 bases lay between the germline ends. The CDR3 DNA reads TGTGCCAGCTCACCCTCGAGCAGGGGCATTAACTATGGCTACACCTTC. This translates into CASSPSSRGINYGYTF.

This clone showed up just once. The chain recombines TRBV7-9 with TRBJ2-7; no reliable D call. Germline V gene data show CDR1 as SEHNR and CDR2 as FQNEAQ (reference sequence). V shed 5 bases and J shed 4 bases, with 15 bases lying between them. CDR3 length: 14 residues. As DNA, the CDR3 is TGTGCCAGCAGCCTCGACCTAAGGGCTTACGAGCAGTACTTC. Its translation: CASSLDLRAYEQYF.

The chain joins TRBV4-2 to TRBJ2-2; no clear D. V lost 5 bases and J lost 7, with 11 bases in between. The CDR3 consists of 13 residues. Germline V gene sequence: CDR1 LGHNA, CDR2 YNFKEQ. The CDR3 spells CASSTLIVGELFF. Here the CDR3 DNA reads TGTGCCAGCAGCACCCTGATCGTCGGGGAGCTGTTTTTT.

This chain connects TRBV20-1 to TRBJ2-7; 11 nucleotides match TRBD2. Germline CDR1 and CDR2: DFQATT and SNEGSKA (reference sequence). Trimming removed 3 bases from V and 4 bases from J; junction bases left unmatched: 2. The CDR3 consists of 13 residues. The CDR3 loop is CSASSGRAYEQYF. Written as DNA, the CDR3 is TGCAGTGCTAGTAGCGGGAGGGCGTACGAGCAGTACTTC.

The chain combines TRBV5-4 with TRBJ1-1; D may be TRBD1 (5 bases). The CDR3 consists of 15 residues. The germline V gene encodes CDR1 SGHNT and CDR2 YYREEE (reference sequence). V lost 1 base and J 3 bases, leaving 13 bases between the germline ends. CDR3 protein: CASSLPAGPHTEAFF. CDR3 bases: TGTGCCAGCAGCTTGCCGGCAGGGCCCCACACTGAAGCTTTCTTT.

This sequence joins TRBV5-5 and TRBJ2-7; no clear D gene. V lost 0 bases and J 0 bases, leaving 10 bases between the germline ends. Germline lookup yields CDR1 SGHKS and CDR2 YYEKEE (reference sequence). The CDR3 totals 15 residues. The CDR3 region is CASSLESARSYEQYF. The CDR3 region has the DNA TGTGCCAGCAGCTTGGAGAGCGCTCGCTCCTACGAGCAGTACTTC.

The chain carries TRBV15 and TRBJ2-7; 12 nucleotides match TRBD2. Germline trimming cut 2 bases from V and 1 base from J; bases unmatched to any gene: 12. The CDR3 totals 19 residues. The germline V gene has CDR1 LNHNV and CDR2 YYDKDF (reference sequence). The CDR3 nucleotides read TGTGCCACCAGCAGATGGCCTTACCGGACTAGCGGGATTTCCTACGAGCAGTACTTC. Translation: CATSRWPYRTSGISYEQYF. Full variable domain (missing parts from reference TRBV15 and TRBJ2-7): DAMVIQNPRYQVTQFGKPVTLSCSQTLNHNVMYWYQQKSSQAPKLLFHYYDKDFNNEADTPDNFQSRRPNTSFCFLDIRSPGLGDTAMYLCATSRWPYRTSGISYEQYFGPGTRLTVT.

This clone was detected only once. The rearrangement uses TRBV7-9 and TRBJ2-7; D is ambiguous. This CDR3 comprises 15 residues. The germline V gene has CDR1 SEHNR and CDR2 FQNEAQ (reference sequence). With 0 bases removed from V and 2 bases from J, the gap between germline ends came to 11 bases. The CDR3 loop reads CASSLAGNKAYEQYF. CDR3 DNA sequence: TGTGCCAGCAGCTTAGCGGGGAACAAGGCCTACGAGCAGTACTTC.

The J gene is TRBJ1-5, the V gene TRBV5-1; the match to TRBD1 covers 9 bases. There are 15 residues in the CDR3. The ends lost 3 bases at V and 3 bases at J; junction bases unmatched: 4. The germline gives CDR1 SGHRS, CDR2 YFSETQ. CDR3 amino acids: CASSSGTGYNQPQHF. In DNA, the CDR3 is TGCGCCAGCAGCTCCGGGACAGGGTACAATCAGCCCCAGCATTTT.

The gene calls are TRBV21-1 and TRBJ2-6. TRBV21-1 is a documented pseudogene. This CDR3 comprises 14 residues. CDR3: CARTRSSGANVLTF. The DNA of the CDR3 is TGTGCCAGGACACGGAGCTCTGGGGCCAACGTCCTGACTTTC.

The chain employs TRBV18 and TRBJ2-7; 11 bases align to TRBD1. This CDR3 contains 14 residues. V gave up 4 bases and J gave up 5 bases; unmatched junction bases: 4. Germline CDR1 reads KGHSH; CDR2 reads LQKENI. For the CDR3, the DNA is TGTGCCAGCTCACTCGGACAGGGGGCTAACGAGCAGTACTTC. It is translated as CASSLGQGANEQYF.